This TCR beta chain came from a study of metastatic and nonmetastatic thyroid tumors. Study background: Repertoire comparisons spanned blood and tumor or nodule tissue from malignant and benign thyroid patients.

This clone was observed a few times. V dropped 6 bases and J dropped 3 bases, with 16 bases sitting between them. The CDR3 is made up of 15 amino acids. CDR1 MNHEY and CDR2 SMNVEV come from the germline V gene (reference sequence). Each patient went into thyroid surgery without having received any treatment. Via MiXCR, TCRdb re-called the PCR reads. This table holds some 32,000 clones, around a fifth found once. What was sequenced was blood. V gene TRBV27 combines with J gene TRBJ2-3; D is unresolved. The receptor's source is a female donor with papillary thyroid cancer or a benign thyroid nodule (not recorded which). Some clones in this sample may be carry-over from other donors' samples. CDR3 amino acids: CASSRKVFGTDTQYF. Written as DNA, the CDR3 is TGTGCCAGCAGCCGGAAGGTGTTTGGTACAGATACGCAGTATTTT.